A single sample gave rise to the 10 T cell receptor beta chains below, sequenced in a study of blood T cell repertoires in COVID-19. Repertoires were generated with immunoSEQ multiplex PCR, while TCRdb's copy carries only in-frame clones and drops some. Of 200,000 to 250,000 clones detected, about 87% appear once; the ten largest clones hold about 2.6%. The sample comprised PBMCs or T cells enriched from blood (not recorded which). The receptors come from a woman in her 30s who had recovered from COVID-19.

The CDR3 DNA follows: TGTGCCAGCAGCCCCCAGGGTAAAGGCTACAATGAGCAGTTCTTC. The encoded protein is CASSPQGKGYNEQFF. The chain employs TRBV7-3 and TRBJ2-7, with D perhaps matching TRBD1 (5 bases). The J call is doubtful: the DNA matches TRBJ2-1 better. Germline assignment: CDR1 SGHTA and CDR2 FQGTGA. This CDR3 is built from 15 residues.

The gene calls are TRBV4-1 and TRBJ1-3; 8 positions agree with TRBD1. Germline V CDR1 and CDR2: MGHRA, YSYEKL. V trimming: 5 bases; J trimming: 0 bases; junction bases outside the gene matches: 9. This CDR3 contains 17 residues. This chain's CDR3 is CASSTWTGKVSGNTIYF. CDR3 sequence (DNA): TGCGCCAGCAGCACCTGGACAGGGAAGGTCTCTGGAAACACCATATATTTT.

The chain couples TRBV5-1 to TRBJ1-2, with 9 bases matching TRBD1. The germline V gene has CDR1 SGHRS and CDR2 YFSETQ. The CDR3 covers 14 residues. After removal of 4 bases from V and 4 bases from J, the junction contained 5 bases not matched to a gene. The CDR3 is CASSRDRATYGYTF. CDR3 bases: TGCGCCAGCAGCCGGGACAGGGCCACCTATGGCTACACCTTC.

This clone was seen ten or more times. V gene TRBV9 combines with J gene TRBJ2-5; 7 bases agree with TRBD1. From germline, CDR1 is SGDLS and CDR2 YYNGEE. The CDR3 runs to 14 residues. J gave up 5 bases and V 1 base, and 5 bases lay outside the gene matches. CDR3 in DNA: TGTGCCAGCAGCGTACTTGACAGGGTTGAGACCCAGTACTTC. This encodes CASSVLDRVETQYF.

The chain uses TRBV3-1 (or the pseudogene TRBV3-2) and TRBJ1-6; 9 bases align to TRBD1. Germline CDR1 and CDR2: LGHDT and YNNKEL (reference sequence). Trimming took 4 bases from V and 11 from J; bases not matched to a gene: 6. The CDR3 has 14 amino acids. The CDR3 reads CASSPGQGYPPLHF. CDR3 sequence (DNA): TGTGCCAGCAGCCCGGGACAGGGTTATCCACCCCTCCACTTT.

This clone was detected only once. The chain has TRBV7-2 and TRBJ1-1; D may be TRBD1 (5 bases). CDR3 length: 18 residues. Germline CDR1 reads SGHTA; CDR2 reads FQGNSA. Trimming stripped 5 bases from V and 0 bases from J, with 22 bases between. The CDR3 DNA follows: TGTGCCAGCAGCGTTAGTTGGGGGGGTCGGGCACTGAACACTGAAGCTTTCTTT. Translating it yields CASSVSWGGRALNTEAFF.

This clone is a singleton in its sample. The chain has TRBV7-8 and TRBJ1-1, with TRBD1 identical over 7 bases. CDR1 SGHVS and CDR2 FQNEAQ come from the germline V gene. This CDR3 has 16 amino acids. With V trimmed by 4 bases and J by 1 base, 9 bases remained unmatched. CDR3: CASSSIGQVQNTEAFF. CDR3 coding DNA: TGTGCCAGCAGCTCGATTGGACAGGTTCAGAACACTGAAGCTTTCTTT.

V and J are TRBV5-1 and TRBJ2-7; possibly TRBD2 for D (5 bases). This CDR3 has 17 residues. CDR1 SGHRS and CDR2 YFSETQ come from the germline V gene. Trimming took off 0 bases at V and 0 bases at J, with 16 bases between the two ends. CDR3 in DNA: TGCGCCAGCAGCTTGGGGACTCCCTGGGGAAGCTCCTACGAGCAGTACTTC. Protein sequence: CASSLGTPWGSSYEQYF.

The genes are TRBV5-4 and TRBJ1-1; D call uncertain. The ends were cut back, 3 bases at V and 1 base at J, with 10 bases in the middle. The CDR3 totals 14 residues. Germline CDR1 is SGHNT and CDR2 is YYREEE (reference sequence). CDR3 protein: CASSSGTPNTEAFF. The CDR3 coding sequence is TGTGCCAGCAGCTCAGGTACTCCGAACACTGAAGCTTTCTTT.

J is TRBJ2-2 and V is TRBV24-1; D unresolved. The CDR3 totals 14 residues. The germline CDR1 and CDR2 sequences are KGHDR and SFDVKD. V was pared by 4 bases and J by 5 bases, with 10 bases between. The CDR3, as DNA: TGTGCCACCAGTGAGACAACATCTACCGGGGAGCTGTTTTTT. Protein: CATSETTSTGELFF.